One sample yielded the 19 T cell receptor beta chains listed below, sequenced in a study of T cell repertoires in cytomegalovirus infection. TCRdb re-derived calls from the reads in MiXCR, one entry per CDR3 protein. The sample contains about 570,000 distinct CDR3 sequences, just under 40% of which appear only once. No antigen is known for these receptors. This sample comprised cultured PBMCs, obtained from culture after CMV antigen stimulation. Every receptor here comes from a human donor in good health (CMV status not recorded). Some clones in this sample may be carry-over from other donors' samples.

The chain employs TRBV5-4 and TRBJ2-1; 8 bases align to TRBD2. CDR3 length: 14 amino acids. V trimming: 2 bases; J trimming: 6 bases; junction bases outside the gene matches: 4. Germline CDR1 reads SGHNT; CDR2 reads YYREEE (reference sequence). The CDR3 here is CASSLAGDLNEQFF. DNA for the CDR3: TGTGCCAGCAGCTTAGCGGGAGATCTCAATGAGCAGTTCTTC.

CDR3 coding DNA: TGTGCCAGCAGTTACTCTATAGGACAGGGGGCGGCTGAAGCTTTCTTT. Its protein is CASSYSIGQGAAEAFF. This sequence joins TRBV6-5 and TRBJ1-1; 11 nucleotides agree with TRBD1. The CDR3 length is 16 residues. Germline-derived CDR1 and CDR2 are MNHEY and SVGAGI. Trimming took 0 bases from V and 6 from J; bases not matched to a gene: 6.

The chain links TRBV7-9 to TRBJ2-4; 8 bases map to TRBD1. The CDR3 loop spans 16 amino acids. The V and J ends lost 5 bases and 0 bases, in that order; junction bases with no gene match: 6. Per the germline V gene, CDR1 is SEHNR and CDR2 is FQNEAQ (reference sequence). The CDR3 loop is CASSPDRGIAKNIQYF. CDR3 sequence (DNA): TGTGCCAGCAGCCCAGACAGGGGTATAGCCAAAAACATTCAGTACTTC.

The rearrangement joins TRBV7-8 to TRBJ2-7, with D perhaps TRBD2 (5 bases). The CDR3 runs 15 residues. In germline, CDR1 is SGHVS, CDR2 FQNEAQ. V lost 4 bases and J 2 bases, leaving 15 bases between the germline ends. The CDR3 DNA is TGTGCCAGCAGCTCCCCTCCCGGGATACCCTACGAGCAGTACTTC. This translates into CASSSPPGIPYEQYF.

This clonotype appeared many times. V is TRBV7-2 and J is TRBJ1-4, with 9 bases fitting TRBD1. The CDR3 totals 14 residues. Trimming took 4 bases from V and 8 from J; bases not matched to a gene: 5. CDR1 SGHTA and CDR2 FQGNSA come from the germline V gene. The CDR3 DNA follows: TGTGCCAGCAGCTCGGGACAGGGTGGCGAAAAACTGTTTTTT. Its translation is CASSSGQGGEKLFF.

This chain joins TRBV4-1 and TRBJ2-7; D gene uncertain. Germline V gene sequence: CDR1 MGHRA, CDR2 YSYEKL. The CDR3 has 15 residues. The germline V and J ends were trimmed by 2 bases and 4 bases, with 15 bases remaining between them. CDR3 sequence: CASSQHPETAYEQYF. The CDR3 bases are TGCGCCAGCAGCCAACATCCGGAAACTGCTTACGAGCAGTACTTC.

This clonotype came up many times. The chain has TRBV7-8 and TRBJ1-4; 7 bases are shared with TRBD1. CDR3 length: 18 amino acids. The germline CDR1 and CDR2 sequences are SGHVS and FQNEAQ. V lost 3 bases to trimming and J lost 0 bases; unmatched junction nucleotides: 10. The CDR3 spells CASSFSRDSQSTNEKLFF. CDR3 sequence (DNA): TGTGCCAGCAGCTTTAGCCGGGACAGCCAATCAACTAATGAAAAACTGTTTTTT.

This CDR3 is CASSPGQNPNEQFF. The CDR3 DNA is TGTGCCAGCAGCCCGGGACAGAATCCAAATGAGCAGTTCTTC. The chain joins TRBV27 to TRBJ2-1; 7 positions match TRBD1. CDR3 length: 14 residues. With 6 bases clipped from V and 7 bases from J, the junction kept 9 bases outside the gene matches. CDR1 and CDR2 from the germline V gene are MNHEY and SMNVEV (reference sequence).

V and J are TRBV18 and TRBJ2-7; D is possibly TRBD2 (6 bases). CDR1 is KGHSH, CDR2 LQKENI, per germline. CDR3 size: 18 residues. The V end was cut by 0 bases, the J end by 0 bases, with 18 bases between. In DNA, the CDR3 is TGTGCCAGCTCACCACCGGGAGGTATGACCCCTTACTCCTACGAGCAGTACTTC. It is translated as CASSPPGGMTPYSYEQYF.

This chain joins TRBV7-2 and TRBJ2-7; no clear D gene. V lost 1 base, J lost 3 bases, and 13 bases lay in between. The CDR3 runs 15 residues. Germline loops: CDR1 SGHTA, CDR2 FQGNSA. CDR3 in amino acids: CASSLEAEGVYEQYF. In DNA form, the CDR3 reads TGTGCCAGCAGCTTAGAGGCGGAAGGCGTCTACGAGCAGTACTTC.

This clonotype was detected a few times. This chain joins TRBV7-2 and TRBJ1-6, with unresolved D. Germline CDR1 is SGHTA and CDR2 is FQGNSA. V lost 5 bases and J 9 bases, leaving 14 bases between the germline ends. The CDR3 has 14 amino acids. CDR3 nucleotide sequence: TGTGCCAGCAGCCCTAGACTTGCTGGTTCACCCCTCCACTTT. It yields the protein CASSPRLAGSPLHF.

The chain has TRBV7-2 and TRBJ1-5; no definite D call. The CDR3 has 13 amino acids. Trimming shortened V by 5 bases and J by 4 bases, and 9 bases separated the two germline ends. Germline CDR1 reads SGHTA; CDR2 reads FQGNSA. Written as DNA, the CDR3 is TGTGCCAGCAGCCCGAACCCTAATCAGCCCCAGCATTTT. It encodes CASSPNPNQPQHF.

The chain combines TRBV12-5 with TRBJ1-1, with D uncertain. The CDR3 is 14 residues long. Germline lookup yields CDR1 LGHNT and CDR2 FRNRAP. Between the trimmed V and J ends, which lost 0 bases and 3 bases, there was a span of 8 bases. The CDR3 loop is CASGLVTGYTEAFF. The CDR3 coding sequence is TGTGCTAGTGGTTTGGTTACGGGTTACACTGAAGCTTTCTTT.

In this sample, this clonotype turned up once. The chain uses TRBV11-2 and TRBJ2-3; 7 bases agree with TRBD2. Germline CDR1 and CDR2: SGHAT and FQNNGV. The J segment lost 8 bases and the V segment lost 2 bases, leaving 16 bases of the junction unmatched. This CDR3 comprises 17 residues. CDR3 coding DNA: TGTGCCAGCAGCTTATGGCTAGCGGCAACCGATCCGGGTACGCAGTATTTT. Amino acids: CASSLWLAATDPGTQYF.

The chain combines TRBV11-2 with TRBJ2-5; weak D call: TRBD2 (6 bases). V lost 5 bases, J lost 5 bases, and 18 bases lay in between. The length of the CDR3 is 15 residues. The germline gives CDR1 SGHAT, CDR2 FQNNGV. The CDR3 DNA sequence: TGTGCCAGCAGCCTCGGCCCCGGGAGTAGTGAGACCCAGTACTTC. Its translation is CASSLGPGSSETQYF.

The V gene is TRBV12-3 or TRBV12-4, the J gene TRBJ2-1; D gene uncertain. V was shortened by 5 bases and J by 5 bases, with 10 bases between the two germline ends. CDR3 size: 13 residues. CDR3 region: CASSTVENNEQFF. CDR3 coding DNA: TGTGCCAGCAGTACCGTTGAGAACAATGAGCAGTTCTTC.

This clonotype was counted between two and nine times. The chain uses TRBV6-2 or TRBV6-3 and TRBJ2-3; possible D gene TRBD2, 6 bases. V was clipped by 6 bases and J by 6 bases, with 13 bases between them. Germline V CDR1 and CDR2: MNHEY, SVGEGT. This CDR3 spans 13 amino acids. Here the CDR3 DNA reads TGTGCCAGCAGGGCTAGCGTCACGGATACGCAGTATTTT. As protein: CASRASVTDTQYF.

As DNA, the CDR3 is TGTGCCAGCAGCTTAGGGCCTCCCGGCAGGGAGACCCAGTACTTC. Translating gives CASSLGPPGRETQYF. The genes are TRBV7-6 and TRBJ2-5; no firm D call. Looked up from germline, CDR1 is SGHVS and CDR2 is FNYEAQ. V was trimmed by 1 base and J by 5 bases, leaving 14 bases between them. This CDR3 comprises 15 residues. The full variable domain, rest sourced from reference TRBV7-6 and TRBJ2-5, is GAGVSQSPRYKVTKRGQDVALRCDPISGHVSLYWYRQALGQGPEFLTYFNYEAQQDKSGLPNDRFSAERPEGSISTLTIQRTEQRDSAMYRCASSLGPPGRETQYFGPGTRLLVL.

The chain recombines TRBV7-8 with TRBJ2-1, with 10 bases matching TRBD2. Germline V gives CDR1 SGHVS, CDR2 FQNEAQ. The CDR3 totals 17 residues. With V trimmed by 6 bases and J by 7 bases, 15 bases remained unmatched. The CDR3 loop is CASRQGLAGAGRNEQFF. As DNA, the CDR3 is TGTGCCAGCAGGCAGGGGCTAGCGGGGGCAGGGAGGAATGAGCAGTTCTTC.